The TCR beta chain described here comes from a study of low-dose radiotherapy and immunotherapy resistance in tumors. The overall study: It was 1 Gy per fraction every two weeks that Cohort 2 received, adding up to 13 Gy over 26 weeks.

The CDR3 contains 13 residues. Germline V gene sequence: CDR1 DFQATT, CDR2 SNEGSKA (reference sequence). After removal of 4 bases from V and 15 bases from J, the junction contained 10 bases not matched to a gene. Time point indicated: before trial treatment. The donors, trial participants, received nivolumab, ipilimumab, aspirin, low-dose cyclophosphamide and low-dose radiotherapy. On this clonotype: A much larger clone lies one base from this, so it may be a read error.

Alpha- and beta-chain coverage of first-strand cDNA came from TRAV- and TRBV-specific primers. With a constant-region primer and a V-primer adapter, TCRs were subjected to approximately 21 PCR cycles of amplification. mRNA isolates were amplified via in vitro transcription. TCRdb re-called the reads through MiXCR, storing one row per CDR3 protein. The sample has tens of thousands of distinct CDR3 sequences; roughly a sixth are singletons. The sequence was collected from a male donor with prostate cancer. The chain recombines TRBV20-1 with TRBJ2-3, with TRBD2 matching over 13 bases. This sample comprised PBMCs, obtained before treatment. CDR3 in amino acids: CSATVLAGGRDYF. The CDR3 DNA is TGCAGTGCTACGGTACTAGCGGGGGGGCGGGATTATTTT.